The TCR beta chain described here comes from a study of blood T cell repertoires in COVID-19. V was trimmed by 5 bases and J by 2 bases, leaving 9 bases between them. CDR1 is SGHTA and CDR2 is FQGTGA in the germline V gene. This CDR3 has 13 amino acids. TCRdb's copy holds only in-frame clones and misses some; the assay was immunoSEQ multiplex PCR. Of 250,000 to 400,000 clones listed, about 91% are singletons. This clonotype was sampled from a woman between 25 and 40 years old with COVID-19, enrolled during active disease. The specimen sequenced was peripheral blood. This chain connects TRBV7-3 to TRBJ2-5; D unclear. The CDR3 region has the DNA TGTGCCAGCAGCCTAGGTAGACAAGAGACCCAGTACTTC. Protein: CASSLGRQETQYF.